This TCR beta chain was sequenced for a study of blood T cell repertoires in COVID-19. TCRdb's table, derived via immunoSEQ multiplex PCR, lists solely in-frame clones and lacks some. The sample contains 150,000 to 250,000 clones, around four fifths of which appear only once. V dropped 1 base and J dropped 5; count of bases not matched to a gene: 8. Germline values: CDR1 SGHTA, CDR2 FQGNSA. The CDR3 contains 15 residues. The sequenced sample consisted of peripheral blood. The rearrangement joins TRBV7-2 to TRBJ2-7; 7 positions agree with TRBD2. This sequence originates from a human donor with acute or convalescent COVID-19. The donor label of this sample is uncertain. The CDR3 sequence: CASSLGGGSRNEQYF. The CDR3 DNA reads as TGTGCCAGCAGCTTAGGTGGCGGGAGTAGGAACGAGCAGTACTTC. Using reference TRBV7-2 and TRBJ2-7 for the parts outside the CDR3, the full variable domain is GAGVSQSPSNKVTEKGKDVELRCDPISGHTALYWYRQSLGQGLEFLIYFQGNSAPDKSGLPSDRFSAERTGGSVSTLTIQRTQQEDSAVYLCASSLGGGSRNEQYFGPGTRLTVT.